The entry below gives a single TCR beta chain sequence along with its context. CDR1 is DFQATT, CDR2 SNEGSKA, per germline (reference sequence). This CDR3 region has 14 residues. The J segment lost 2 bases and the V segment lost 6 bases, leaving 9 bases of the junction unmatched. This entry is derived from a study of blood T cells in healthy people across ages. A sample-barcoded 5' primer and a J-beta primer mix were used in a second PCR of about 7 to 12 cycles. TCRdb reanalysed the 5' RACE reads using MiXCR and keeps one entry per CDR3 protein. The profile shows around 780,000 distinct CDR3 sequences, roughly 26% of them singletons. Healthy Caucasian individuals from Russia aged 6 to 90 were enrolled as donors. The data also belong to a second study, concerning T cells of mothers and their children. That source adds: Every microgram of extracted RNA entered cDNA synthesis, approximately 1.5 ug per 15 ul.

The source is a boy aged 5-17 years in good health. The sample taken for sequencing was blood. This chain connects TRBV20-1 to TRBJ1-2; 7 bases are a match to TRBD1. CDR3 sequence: CSAFPTGLNYGYTF. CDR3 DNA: TGCAGTGCCTTTCCGACAGGGCTAAACTATGGCTACACCTTC.